The clone carrying this T cell receptor (beta chain) appeared a few times. Its antigen is not known. V was pared by 4 bases and J by 2 bases, with 12 bases between. CDR1 and CDR2 (germline): LGHNA, YNFKEQ. The CDR3 is 14 amino acids. UMIs and sample barcodes were carried by the TCR alpha and TCR beta cDNA libraries that 5'RACE produced using constant-segment primers. From the 5' RACE reads, TCRdb called clonotypes with MiXCR, one entry per CDR3 protein. The sample holds roughly 480,000 distinct CDR3 sequences; about 23% are singletons and the top ten take around 13%. This sample stems from a study of T-cell memory formation after mild COVID-19. General study findings and limits: Contracting clones, day 15 to 85, had balanced CD4/CD8, and later expanders favored CD4+.

The V gene is TRBV4-2, the J gene TRBJ2-7; D might be TRBD1 (6 bases). The receptor was derived from an adult woman who had mild COVID-19 (a few samples of this study predate the infection). Cell type and time point are not known. The material sequenced was PBMCs or a T cell subset sorted from them (not recorded which). CDR3 coding DNA: TGTGCCAGCAGCCCTCCCGGGACACCCTACGAGCAGTACTTC. Amino acid sequence: CASSPPGTPYEQYF.